This T cell receptor (beta chain) was observed in a study of T cell changes during pregnancy in multiple sclerosis. Profiled with immunoSEQ multiplex PCR; TCRdb holds only in-frame clones, not every one. Of about 24,000 clones in the sample, around four fifths were seen once. Trimming removed 3 bases at V and 3 bases at J, with 11 bases between. Germline V gene lookup returns CDR1 MRHNA and CDR2 SNTAGT. This CDR3 is 14 amino acids long. This rearrangement joins TRBV6-4 to TRBJ1-1, with D maybe TRBD1 (5 bases). The source was CD8+ T cells from peripheral blood mononuclear cells, collected in the first trimester of pregnancy. The clonotype was recovered from a female donor in good health, enrolled as a control in a pregnancy study. For the CDR3, the DNA is TGTGCCAGCAGTGAGGAAGGGGCCCACACTGAAGCTTTCTTT. Protein product: CASSEEGAHTEAFF.